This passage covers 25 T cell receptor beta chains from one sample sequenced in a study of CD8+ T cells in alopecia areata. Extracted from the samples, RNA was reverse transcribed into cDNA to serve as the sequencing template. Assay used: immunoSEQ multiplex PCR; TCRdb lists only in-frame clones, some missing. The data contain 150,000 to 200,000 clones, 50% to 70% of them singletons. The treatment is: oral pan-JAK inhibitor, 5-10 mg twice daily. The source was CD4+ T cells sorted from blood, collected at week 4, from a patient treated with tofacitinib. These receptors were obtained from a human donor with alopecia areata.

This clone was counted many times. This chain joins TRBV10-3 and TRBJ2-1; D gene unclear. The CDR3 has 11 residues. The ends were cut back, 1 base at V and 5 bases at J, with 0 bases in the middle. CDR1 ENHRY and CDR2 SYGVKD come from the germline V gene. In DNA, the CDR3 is TGTGCCATCAGTGAGTACAATGAGCAGTTCTTC. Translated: CAISEYNEQFF.

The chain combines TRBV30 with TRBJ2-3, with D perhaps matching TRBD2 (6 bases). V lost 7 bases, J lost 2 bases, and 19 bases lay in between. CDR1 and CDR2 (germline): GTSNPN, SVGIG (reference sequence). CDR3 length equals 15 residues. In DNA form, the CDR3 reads TGTGCCTTGGGGCGGGGAGACTCCTTCACAGATACGCAGTATTTT. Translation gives CALGRGDSFTDTQYF.

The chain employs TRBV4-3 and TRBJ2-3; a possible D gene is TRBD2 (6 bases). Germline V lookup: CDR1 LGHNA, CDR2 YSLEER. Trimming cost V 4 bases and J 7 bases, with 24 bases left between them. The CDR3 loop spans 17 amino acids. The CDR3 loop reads CASSRAGGSGSFHTQYF. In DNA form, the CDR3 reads TGCGCCAGCAGCCGTGCCGGGGGTTCCGGCTCTTTCCATACGCAGTATTTT.

As DNA, the CDR3 is TGTGCCAGCAGCTTTAGGGTCCCACCCCCCTACGAGCAGTACTTC. It codes for CASSFRVPPPYEQYF. The chain couples TRBV5-6 to TRBJ2-5; unclear D gene. The J call may be in error: the DNA end matches TRBJ2-7 better. CDR3 length equals 15 residues. The germline V gene encodes CDR1 SGHDT and CDR2 YYEEEE.

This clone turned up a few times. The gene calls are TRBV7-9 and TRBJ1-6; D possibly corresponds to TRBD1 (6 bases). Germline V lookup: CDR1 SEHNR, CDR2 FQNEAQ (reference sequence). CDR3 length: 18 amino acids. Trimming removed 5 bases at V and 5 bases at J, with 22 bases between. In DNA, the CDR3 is TGTGCCAGCAGCGTCGGGCGGGGGCGATTCCAGAATAATTCACCCCTCCACTTT. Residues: CASSVGRGRFQNNSPLHF.

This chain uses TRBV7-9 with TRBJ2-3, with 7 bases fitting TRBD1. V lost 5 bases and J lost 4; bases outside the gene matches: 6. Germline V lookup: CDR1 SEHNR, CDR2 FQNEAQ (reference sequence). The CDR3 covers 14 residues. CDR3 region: CASSDRDFADTQYF. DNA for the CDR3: TGTGCCAGCAGCGACAGGGATTTCGCAGATACGCAGTATTTT.

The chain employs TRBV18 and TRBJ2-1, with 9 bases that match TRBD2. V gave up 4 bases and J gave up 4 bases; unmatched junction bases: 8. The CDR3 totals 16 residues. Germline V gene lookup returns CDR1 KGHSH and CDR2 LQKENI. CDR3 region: CASSLYGTSRYNEQFF. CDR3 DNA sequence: TGTGCCAGCTCACTCTACGGGACTAGCCGATACAATGAGCAGTTCTTC. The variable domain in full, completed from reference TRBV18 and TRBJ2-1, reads NAGVMQNPRHLVRRRGQEARLRCSPMKGHSHVYWYRQLPEEGLKFMVYLQKENIIDESGMPKERFSAEFPKEGPSILRIQQVVRGDSAAYFCASSLYGTSRYNEQFFGPGTRLTVL.

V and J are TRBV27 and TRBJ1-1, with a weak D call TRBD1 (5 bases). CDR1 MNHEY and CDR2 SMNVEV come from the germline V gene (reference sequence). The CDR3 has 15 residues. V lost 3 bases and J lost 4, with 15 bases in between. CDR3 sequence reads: CASSFRGPESTEAFF. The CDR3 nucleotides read TGTGCCAGCAGTTTCCGGGGACCTGAGAGCACTGAAGCTTTCTTT.

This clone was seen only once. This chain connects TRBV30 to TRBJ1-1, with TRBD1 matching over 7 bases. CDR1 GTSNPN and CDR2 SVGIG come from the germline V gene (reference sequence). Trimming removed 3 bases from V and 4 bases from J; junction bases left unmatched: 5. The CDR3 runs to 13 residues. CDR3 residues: CAWSGRGITEAFF. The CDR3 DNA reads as TGTGCCTGGAGCGGCAGGGGGATCACTGAAGCTTTCTTT.

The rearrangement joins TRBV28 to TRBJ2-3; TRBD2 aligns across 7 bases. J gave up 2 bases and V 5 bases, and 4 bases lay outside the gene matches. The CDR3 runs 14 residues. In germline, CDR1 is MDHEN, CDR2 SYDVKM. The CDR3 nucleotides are TGTGCCAGCAGTAAAGCGGGGTTCACAGATACGCAGTATTTT. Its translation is CASSKAGFTDTQYF.

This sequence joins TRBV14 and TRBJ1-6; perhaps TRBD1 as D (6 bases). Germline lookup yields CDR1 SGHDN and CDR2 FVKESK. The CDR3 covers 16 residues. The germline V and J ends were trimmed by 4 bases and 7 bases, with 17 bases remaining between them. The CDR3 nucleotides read TGTGCCAGCAGCCCGACAGCTCCAGGGGTAAATTCACCCCTCCACTTT. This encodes CASSPTAPGVNSPLHF.

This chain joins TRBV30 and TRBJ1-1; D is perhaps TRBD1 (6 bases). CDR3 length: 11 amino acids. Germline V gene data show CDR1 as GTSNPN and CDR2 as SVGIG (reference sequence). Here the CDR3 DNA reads TGTGCATCCAGGGGATACGCTGAAGCTTTCTTT. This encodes CASRGYAEAFF.

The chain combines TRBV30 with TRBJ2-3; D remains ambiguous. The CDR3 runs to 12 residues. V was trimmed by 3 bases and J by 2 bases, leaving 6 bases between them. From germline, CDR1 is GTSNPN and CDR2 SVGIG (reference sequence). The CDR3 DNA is TGTGCCTGGAGGGGAAACACAGATACGCAGTATTTT. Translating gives CAWRGNTDTQYF.

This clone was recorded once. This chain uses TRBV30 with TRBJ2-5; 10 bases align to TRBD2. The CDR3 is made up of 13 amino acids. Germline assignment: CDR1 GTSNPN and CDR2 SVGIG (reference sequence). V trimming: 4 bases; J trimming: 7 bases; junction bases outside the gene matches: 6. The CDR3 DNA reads TGTGCCTGGAAAGCGGGGGGGCGGATGACCCAGTACTTC. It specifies CAWKAGGRMTQYF.

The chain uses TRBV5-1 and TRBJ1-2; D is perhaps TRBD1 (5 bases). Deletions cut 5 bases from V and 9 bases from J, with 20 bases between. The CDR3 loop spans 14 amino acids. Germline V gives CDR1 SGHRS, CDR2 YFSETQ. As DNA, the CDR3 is TGCGCCAGCAGGGCCGGGACCGCGGTCTACAGCTACACCTTC. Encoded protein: CASRAGTAVYSYTF.

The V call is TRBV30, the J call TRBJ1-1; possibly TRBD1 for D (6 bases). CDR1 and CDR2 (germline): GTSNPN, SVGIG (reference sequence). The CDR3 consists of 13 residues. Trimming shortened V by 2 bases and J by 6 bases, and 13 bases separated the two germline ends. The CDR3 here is CAWSTGFNAEAFF. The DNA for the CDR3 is TGTGCCTGGAGTACAGGGTTTAACGCTGAAGCTTTCTTT.

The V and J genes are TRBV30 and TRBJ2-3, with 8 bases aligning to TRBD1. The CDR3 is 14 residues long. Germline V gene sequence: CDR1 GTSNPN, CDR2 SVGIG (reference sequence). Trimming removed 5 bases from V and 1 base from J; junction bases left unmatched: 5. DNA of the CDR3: TGTGCCTGGGACAGGGGAATCGGCACAGATACGCAGTATTTT. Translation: CAWDRGIGTDTQYF.

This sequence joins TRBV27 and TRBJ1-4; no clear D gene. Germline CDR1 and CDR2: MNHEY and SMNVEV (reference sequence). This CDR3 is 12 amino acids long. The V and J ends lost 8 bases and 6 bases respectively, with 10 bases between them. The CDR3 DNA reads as TGTGCCAGCCAATTCATGGATGAAAAACTGTTTTTT. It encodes CASQFMDEKLFF.

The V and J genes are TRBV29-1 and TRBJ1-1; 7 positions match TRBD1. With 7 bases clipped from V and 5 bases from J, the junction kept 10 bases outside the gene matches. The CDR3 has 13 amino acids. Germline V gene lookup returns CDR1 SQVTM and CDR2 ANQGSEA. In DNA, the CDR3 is TGCAGCGACTGGACAGGCCCTAGGACTGAAGCTTTCTTT. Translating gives CSDWTGPRTEAFF.

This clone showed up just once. Here the CDR3 reads CASSLGTGGLQFF. CDR3 nucleotide sequence: TGTGCCAGCAGCTTAGGAACAGGGGGCTTGCAGTTCTTC. The chain uses TRBV7-6 and TRBJ2-1; 9 bases fit TRBD1. The CDR3 runs 13 residues. V lost 1 base, J lost 12 bases, and 4 bases stayed unmatched. Looked up from germline, CDR1 is SGHVS and CDR2 is FNYEAQ.

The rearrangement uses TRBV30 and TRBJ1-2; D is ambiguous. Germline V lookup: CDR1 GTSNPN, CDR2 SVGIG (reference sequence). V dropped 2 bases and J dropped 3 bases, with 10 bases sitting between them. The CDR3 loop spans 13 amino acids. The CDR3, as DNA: TGTGCCTGGAGTCTAGGAAGGGACTATGGCTACACCTTC. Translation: CAWSLGRDYGYTF.

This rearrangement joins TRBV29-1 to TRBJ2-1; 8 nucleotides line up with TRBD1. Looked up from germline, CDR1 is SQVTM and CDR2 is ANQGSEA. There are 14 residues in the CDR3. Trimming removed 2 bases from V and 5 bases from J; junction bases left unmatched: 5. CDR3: CSVERRGPNNEQFF. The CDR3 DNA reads TGCAGCGTTGAACGCAGGGGGCCAAACAATGAGCAGTTCTTC.

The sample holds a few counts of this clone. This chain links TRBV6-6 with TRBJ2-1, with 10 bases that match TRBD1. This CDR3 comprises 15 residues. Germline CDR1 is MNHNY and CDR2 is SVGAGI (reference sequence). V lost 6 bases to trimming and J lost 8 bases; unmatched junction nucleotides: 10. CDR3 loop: CASRPDRGRTDEQFF. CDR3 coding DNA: TGTGCCAGCAGACCCGACAGGGGGCGAACCGATGAGCAGTTCTTC.

The CDR3 DNA follows: TGTGCCAGCACCGACAAATTCGGGGAGCTGTTTTTT. Amino acids: CASTDKFGELFF. The rearrangement links TRBV7-9 to TRBJ2-2; D unclear. The CDR3 is made up of 12 amino acids. Germline CDR1 reads SEHNR; CDR2 reads FQNEAQ (reference sequence). V was shortened by 7 bases and J by 7 bases, with 10 bases between the two germline ends.

The CDR3 DNA follows: TGTGCCAGCAGTGAATTATCCAGGTCAGAAGCTTTCTTT. Protein sequence: CASSELSRSEAFF. The V call is TRBV25-1, the J call TRBJ1-1; unclear D gene. The CDR3 contains 13 residues. Germline V gene data show CDR1 as MGHDK and CDR2 as SYGVNS. V lost 1 base, J lost 8 bases, and 11 bases lay in between.